This TCR beta chain is drawn from a study of blood T cell repertoires in COVID-19. Study information: The United States, Italy and Spain supplied acute and convalescent COVID-19 samples.

In the source study's methods: Estimated nucleated cell counts came from reference gene primer amplification. TCRdb's table, derived via immunoSEQ multiplex PCR, lists solely in-frame clones and lacks some. The DNA gave D and trimming, while V, J and clone size come from that table. The table has about 130,000 clones, approximately 83% seen once. CDR3 length equals 17 residues. V gave up 2 bases and J gave up 1 base; unmatched junction bases: 3. From germline, CDR1 is LGHDT and CDR2 YNNKEL (reference sequence). This clone has a single count. What was sequenced was peripheral blood. The chain employs TRBV3-1 (or the pseudogene TRBV3-2) and TRBJ2-3; 13 bases are shared with TRBD2. The clonotype comes from a man aged 80 or over with active or convalescent COVID-19. The CDR3 region is CASSQSGLAGRTDTQYF. CDR3 nucleotide sequence: TGTGCCAGCAGCCAATCGGGACTAGCGGGGCGCACAGATACGCAGTATTTT.